This entry lists 29 T cell receptor beta chains sequenced from one sample in a study of immune evolution from preneoplasia to lung adenocarcinoma. The repertoire was sequenced with immunoSEQ multiplex PCR; TCRdb's copy has only in-frame clones and lacks some. The sample lists several thousand clones; around four fifths were seen once. The source material was FFPE adjacent normal lung tissue. Source of these receptors: an older donor with lung adenocarcinoma.

J is TRBJ1-3 and V is TRBV30, with a weak D call TRBD1 (6 bases). The germline gives CDR1 GTSNPN, CDR2 SVGIG (reference sequence). The germline V and J ends were trimmed by 4 bases and 0 bases, with 13 bases remaining between them. The CDR3 totals 15 residues. The CDR3 is CAWIPGHDSGNTIYF. CDR3 DNA sequence: TGTGCCTGGATTCCGGGACACGACTCTGGAAACACCATATATTTT.

V is TRBV10-3 and J is TRBJ2-1; the match to TRBD2 covers 11 bases. Unmatched junction bases numbered 13, after V lost 0 bases and J lost 3 bases. Germline CDR1 is ENHRY and CDR2 is SYGVKD. CDR3 length equals 20 residues. The CDR3 bases are TGTGCCATCAGTGAGTCGACGCTAGCGGGAGGCCAAGCAAGCTACAATGAGCAGTTCTTC. It translates to CAISESTLAGGQASYNEQFF.

V gene TRBV5-1 combines with J gene TRBJ2-5, with 7 positions matching TRBD2. There are 15 residues in the CDR3. V shed 1 base, J shed 2 bases, and the junction held 5 bases outside the gene matches. CDR1 is SGHRS and CDR2 is YFSETQ in the germline V gene. The CDR3 spells CASSLSPGLQETQYF. CDR3 in DNA: TGCGCCAGCAGCTTGTCTCCGGGACTACAAGAGACCCAGTACTTC.

V and J are TRBV7-9 and TRBJ2-7; 10 positions match TRBD2. This CDR3 region has 13 residues. From germline, CDR1 is SEHNR and CDR2 FQNEAQ (reference sequence). Trimming removed 6 bases from V and 6 bases from J; junction bases left unmatched: 5. The CDR3 DNA reads TGTGCCAGCAGAAGCGGGAGGGCCCGCGAGCAGTACTTC. It is translated as CASRSGRAREQYF.

The chain recombines TRBV28 with TRBJ1-1; TRBD1 matches 7 bases. V was clipped by 6 bases and J by 1 base; unmatched bases: 8. This CDR3 is 15 amino acids long. Germline V gene data show CDR1 as MDHEN and CDR2 as SYDVKM. CDR3 in amino acids: CASRNQGQTNTEAFF. The CDR3 nucleotides read TGTGCCAGCAGAAATCAGGGACAGACGAACACTGAAGCTTTCTTT.

The chain links TRBV5-1 to TRBJ1-1; no reliable D call. This CDR3 is built from 15 residues. Germline V gene sequence: CDR1 SGHRS, CDR2 YFSETQ. Trimming took off 0 bases at V and 1 base at J, with 10 bases between the two ends. The CDR3: CASSLGKRGNTEAFF. The CDR3 region has the DNA TGCGCCAGCAGCTTGGGAAAGAGAGGGAACACTGAAGCTTTCTTT.

The J gene is TRBJ2-2, the V gene TRBV7-9; a weak D match, TRBD1 (5 bases). The CDR3 runs to 14 residues. CDR1 is SEHNR, CDR2 FQNEAQ, per germline (reference sequence). Trimming shortened V by 4 bases and J by 5 bases, and 11 bases separated the two germline ends. The CDR3 is CASSSRQRTGELFF. The CDR3 bases are TGTGCCAGCAGCTCTAGACAGCGAACCGGGGAGCTGTTTTTT.

This chain uses TRBV5-1 with TRBJ2-5; TRBD2 is a possible D gene (5 bases). V dropped 5 bases and J dropped 2 bases, with 22 bases sitting between them. Germline-derived CDR1 and CDR2 are SGHRS and YFSETQ. The CDR3 totals 17 residues. The CDR3 nucleotides read TGCGCCAGCAGGCGAACCTCCCCGGTGGGGAGACAAGAGACCCAGTACTTC. Protein product: CASRRTSPVGRQETQYF.

The chain is built from TRBV7-9 and TRBJ1-2; 9 nucleotides line up with TRBD1. Germline CDR1 SEHNR, CDR2 FQNEAQ (reference sequence). The V gene end was trimmed by 5 bases and the J gene end by 8 bases; junction bases not matched to a gene: 9. This CDR3 comprises 14 residues. CDR3 nucleotides: TGTGCCAGCAGCCCTGATACAGGGGGCCAAGGCTACACCTTC. Translated, it gives CASSPDTGGQGYTF.

The CDR3 nucleotides are TGTGCCAGCAGCTTAGTCCGGGCAGATGGTAATGAGCAGTTCTTC. This translates into CASSLVRADGNEQFF. The chain is built from TRBV11-2 and TRBJ2-1; D not certain. Germline CDR1 SGHAT, CDR2 FQNNGV. Trimming cost V 1 base and J 7 bases, with 14 bases left between them. CDR3 size: 15 residues.

The chain is built from TRBV30 and TRBJ1-1, with D uncertain. The CDR3 runs 12 residues. CDR1 GTSNPN and CDR2 SVGIG come from the germline V gene (reference sequence). V shed 5 bases and J shed 3 bases, with 10 bases lying between them. The CDR3 sequence: CAWRGIDTEAFF. In nucleotides, the CDR3 is TGTGCCTGGCGAGGGATCGACACTGAAGCTTTCTTT.

The rearrangement uses TRBV5-1 and TRBJ1-1; no definite D call. CDR1 and CDR2 from the germline V gene are SGHRS and YFSETQ. The CDR3 totals 13 residues. The V and J ends lost 0 bases and 4 bases respectively, with 7 bases between them. In DNA, the CDR3 is TGCGCCAGCAGCTTGGACATCACCACTGAAGCTTTCTTT. Translating it yields CASSLDITTEAFF.

The V and J genes are TRBV4-1 and TRBJ1-5, with 7 bases identical to TRBD1. Germline CDR1 is MGHRA and CDR2 is YSYEKL. This CDR3 spans 15 amino acids. V was pared by 2 bases and J by 6 bases, with 7 bases of the junction left unmatched. The CDR3 bases are TGCGCCAGCAGCCAACCAGACAGGGAACTTCAGCCCCAGCATTTT. Translated: CASSQPDRELQPQHF.

This clone was counted once. The V gene is TRBV10-3, the J gene TRBJ2-7, with TRBD1 matching 8 bases. This CDR3 region has 14 residues. The germline CDR1 and CDR2 sequences are ENHRY and SYGVKD. V gave up 6 bases and J gave up 5 bases; unmatched junction bases: 9. The CDR3 protein is CAIRETDRAHEQYF. Written as DNA, the CDR3 is TGTGCCATCAGGGAGACGGACAGGGCCCACGAGCAGTACTTC.

The chain recombines TRBV29-1 with TRBJ2-1; 9 positions match TRBD2. Germline loops: CDR1 SQVTM, CDR2 ANQGSEA. CDR3 length: 14 amino acids. Trimming at V came to 8 bases and at J to 9 bases, leaving 14 bases not matched to a gene. CDR3 in amino acids: CSLLRTSEWGEQFF. The CDR3 DNA reads as TGCAGCCTCCTTCGGACTAGCGAGTGGGGTGAGCAGTTCTTC.

V is TRBV6-6 and J is TRBJ2-2, with D perhaps TRBD1 (6 bases). The CDR3 runs to 13 residues. Trimming took off 5 bases at V and 7 bases at J, with 11 bases between the two ends. Germline CDR1 and CDR2: MNHNY and SVGAGI (reference sequence). The CDR3 region is CASSDGTIGELFF. The CDR3 bases are TGTGCCAGCAGTGACGGGACAATCGGGGAGCTGTTTTTT.

The table lists this clone with a few counts. The rearrangement links TRBV6-1 to TRBJ2-1; D assignment may be TRBD1 or TRBD2 (5 bases each). The CDR3 extends over 13 amino acids. Germline CDR1 is MNHNS and CDR2 is SASEGT. V was cut by 7 bases and J by 7 bases, with 14 bases left in between. The CDR3 sequence: CASKIKEGNEQFF. Here the CDR3 DNA reads TGTGCCAGCAAAATTAAAGAGGGGAATGAGCAGTTCTTC.

This clone is labeled large. The CDR3 nucleotides read TGTGCCAGCAGCCCTCGAGCGGGAGGATTCAATGAGCAGTTCTTC. Protein product: CASSPRAGGFNEQFF. The rearrangement uses TRBV11-2 and TRBJ2-1; 9 bases fit TRBD2. Per the germline V gene, CDR1 is SGHAT and CDR2 is FQNNGV. This CDR3 is 15 amino acids long. Germline trimming cut 5 bases from V and 6 bases from J; bases unmatched to any gene: 8.

The genes are TRBV30 and TRBJ1-1; D gene ambiguous. Trimming shortened V by 4 bases and J by 0 bases, and 3 bases separated the two germline ends. Looked up from germline, CDR1 is GTSNPN and CDR2 is SVGIG (reference sequence). The CDR3 covers 11 residues. The CDR3: CAWTLNTEAFF. The CDR3 DNA sequence: TGTGCCTGGACTTTGAACACTGAAGCTTTCTTT.

CDR3 DNA sequence: TGTGCCAGCAGCGCCCCTGGGACCCAGTACTTC. Translating gives CASSAPGTQYF. The genes are TRBV2 and TRBJ2-5; D is unclear. CDR3 size: 11 residues. V lost 6 bases, J lost 7 bases, and 9 bases lay in between. CDR1 and CDR2 (germline): SNHLY, FYNNEI.

This sequence joins TRBV28 and TRBJ2-3; 9 bases align to TRBD1. Germline CDR1 is MDHEN and CDR2 is SYDVKM. The CDR3 has 16 residues. Unmatched junction bases numbered 7, after V lost 6 bases and J lost 0 bases. Here the CDR3 DNA reads TGTGCCAGCAGCCAAATCGGGACAGGGAGCACAGATACGCAGTATTTT. Translating it yields CASSQIGTGSTDTQYF.

This chain uses TRBV27 with TRBJ2-5, with D maybe TRBD1 (6 bases). CDR1 MNHEY and CDR2 SMNVEV come from the germline V gene (reference sequence). Trimming stripped 5 bases from V and 1 base from J, with 11 bases between. The CDR3 contains 14 residues. The CDR3 spells CASSRRTAQETQYF. DNA for the CDR3: TGTGCCAGCAGTAGGAGGACAGCCCAAGAGACCCAGTACTTC.

The chain combines TRBV30 with TRBJ1-5, with no clear D. Germline-derived CDR1 and CDR2 are GTSNPN and SVGIG (reference sequence). The CDR3 has 13 residues. The V and J ends lost 4 bases and 4 bases respectively, with 11 bases between them. Here the CDR3 DNA reads TGTGCCTGGACACCTCACGTGAATCAGCCCCAGCATTTT. Protein: CAWTPHVNQPQHF.

The chain links TRBV28 to TRBJ2-7; 10 bases line up with TRBD1. The J segment lost 4 bases and the V segment lost 5 bases, leaving 5 bases of the junction unmatched. Germline V gives CDR1 MDHEN, CDR2 SYDVKM. This CDR3 is built from 14 residues. CDR3 sequence (DNA): TGTGCCAGCAGTGGCGGACAGGGGGTGTACGAGCAGTACTTC. Translating gives CASSGGQGVYEQYF.

The chain links TRBV14 to TRBJ1-4; D is possibly TRBD1 (5 bases). The CDR3 is made up of 17 amino acids. Per germline, CDR1 SGHDN and CDR2 FVKESK. V was shortened by 0 bases and J by 8 bases, with 19 bases between the two germline ends. Here the CDR3 reads CASSQDLWGQTREKLFF. The CDR3, as DNA: TGTGCCAGCAGCCAAGATTTGTGGGGCCAAACGAGGGAAAAACTGTTTTTT.

This clone was observed a few times. The V gene is TRBV7-8, the J gene TRBJ2-5; D ambiguous. CDR3 length: 12 amino acids. The germline gives CDR1 SGHVS, CDR2 FQNEAQ. Trimming shortened V by 2 bases and J by 2 bases, and 3 bases separated the two germline ends. The CDR3 reads CASSLMQETQYF. CDR3 sequence (DNA): TGTGCCAGCAGCTTAATGCAAGAGACCCAGTACTTC.

To note about this clone: Other nucleotide sequences from this sample produce the same CDR3. The chain uses TRBV6-1 and TRBJ1-1; D unclear. In germline, CDR1 is MNHNS, CDR2 SASEGT. The CDR3 length is 13 residues. V was shortened by 7 bases and J by 5 bases, with 14 bases between the two germline ends. CDR3 loop: CASILSENTEAFF. In DNA form, the CDR3 reads TGTGCCAGCATTCTGAGTGAGAATACTGAAGCTTTCTTT.

This chain connects TRBV27 to TRBJ2-7, with 11 bases aligning to TRBD1. Germline-derived CDR1 and CDR2 are MNHEY and SMNVEV (reference sequence). This CDR3 is built from 16 residues. J lost 6 bases, V lost 0 bases, and 7 bases had no gene match. CDR3 sequence reads: CASSLSLGTGGLEQYF. The CDR3 region has the DNA TGTGCCAGCAGTTTATCTCTCGGGACAGGGGGACTCGAGCAGTACTTC.

J is TRBJ2-5 and V is TRBV5-1, with a weak D call TRBD2 (5 bases). This CDR3 contains 14 residues. CDR1 is SGHRS and CDR2 is YFSETQ in the germline V gene. Trimming stripped 4 bases from V and 4 bases from J, with 14 bases between. The CDR3: CASSHGRVPETQYF. DNA for the CDR3: TGCGCCAGCAGCCACGGGCGGGTCCCAGAGACCCAGTACTTC.